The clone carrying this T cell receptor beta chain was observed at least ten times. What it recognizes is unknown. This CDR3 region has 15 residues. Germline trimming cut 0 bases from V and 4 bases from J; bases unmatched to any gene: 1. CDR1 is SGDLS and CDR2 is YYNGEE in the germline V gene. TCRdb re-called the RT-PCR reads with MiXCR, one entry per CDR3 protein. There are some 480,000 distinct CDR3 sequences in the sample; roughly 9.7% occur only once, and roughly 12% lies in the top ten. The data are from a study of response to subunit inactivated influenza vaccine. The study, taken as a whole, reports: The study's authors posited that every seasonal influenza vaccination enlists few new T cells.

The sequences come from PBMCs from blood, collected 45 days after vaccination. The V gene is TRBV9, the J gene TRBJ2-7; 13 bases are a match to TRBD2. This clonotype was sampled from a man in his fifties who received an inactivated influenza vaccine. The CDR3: CASSVGTSGSYEQYF. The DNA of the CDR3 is TGTGCCAGCAGCGTAGGGACTAGCGGGAGTTACGAGCAGTACTTC.